Listed below are T cell receptor beta chains from one sample, sequenced in a study of tumor-infiltrating lymphocytes in localized non-small cell lung cancer. Measured with immunoSEQ multiplex PCR; TCRdb has only the in-frame clones, and not every one. The sample yields 15,000 to 20,000 clones, around 78% seen once. Input material: lung tumor tissue. Source of these receptors: a human donor with non-small cell lung cancer. Both conserved end residues are part of each CDR3. D genes are given only for firm matches. Size tells how often a clone was seen (once, few, many) or the class of an expanded clone, and some rows leave it out.

CDR3 length	D gene	V gene	clone size	J gene	CDR3 DNA	CDR3 protein
13	TRBD2	TRBV29-1	once	TRBJ2-7	TGCAGCGTTTTAGCGGGAGGGGCCTACGAGCAGTACTTC	CSVLAGGAYEQYF
12	NA	TRBV25-1	medium-sized	TRBJ1-6	TGTGCCAGCAGCTTCGGGGATTCACCCCTCCACTTT	CASSFGDSPLHF
18	TRBD1	TRBV9	once	TRBJ2-6	TGTGCCAGCAGCTATCAGGACAGGGGGCTTTCTGGGGCCAACGTCCTGACTTTC	CASSYQDRGLSGANVLTF
14	NA	TRBV4-1	NA	TRBJ2-7	TGCGCCAGCAGCCAAGAAGGGAAAGCCTACGAGCAGTACTTC	CASSQEGKAYEQYF
14	TRBD1	TRBV6-5	NA	TRBJ2-1	TGTGCCAGCAGCTCGGACAGGGTTTACAATGAGCAGTTCTTC	CASSSDRVYNEQFF
14	TRBD1	TRBV30	NA	TRBJ2-7	TGTGCCTGGAGTGTAGACAGGGGGGCCTACGAGCAGTACTTC	CAWSVDRGAYEQYF
14	NA	TRBV4-1	NA	TRBJ1-6	TGCGCCAGCGCGGGTGGCAGGGAATCTTCACCCCTCCACTTT	CASAGGRESSPLHF
16	NA	TRBV27	NA	TRBJ1-2	TGTGCCAGCAGTTTGGGGATCGGGGGCACCAACTATGGCTACACCTTC	CASSLGIGGTNYGYTF
13	TRBD1	TRBV28	NA	TRBJ1-2	TGTGCCAGCAGTTTAGGGGACAGGTCCGGCTACACCTTC	CASSLGDRSGYTF
13	NA	TRBV18	NA	TRBJ1-1	TGTGCCAGCTCACCACGAGGGAACACTGAAGCTTTCTTT	CASSPRGNTEAFF
14	NA	TRBV6-5	NA	TRBJ1-2	TGTGCCAGCAGACGTGTGGGGAGGGACTATGGCTACACCTTC	CASRRVGRDYGYTF
13	NA	TRBV2	NA	TRBJ2-7	TGTGCCAGCAGTGACAGTAGCTCCTACGAGCAGTACTTC	CASSDSSSYEQYF
15	TRBD2	TRBV28	NA	TRBJ2-2	TGTGCCAGCAGTTTAATGGCGGGAGGAGGCGGGGAGCTGTTTTTT	CASSLMAGGGGELFF
19	NA	TRBV27	NA	TRBJ2-6	TGTGCCAGCAGTTTTACCCTCAGGGAGGCCTATTCAGGGGCCAACGTCCTGACTTTC	CASSFTLREAYSGANVLTF
16	NA	TRBV5-1	once	TRBJ1-1	TGCGCCAGCAGCTTGGGTGGGGACGGTCTGAACACTGAAGCTTTCTTT	CASSLGGDGLNTEAFF
14	NA	TRBV6-5	NA	TRBJ1-6	TGTGCCAGCAGGTCCCATAGCTATAATTCACCCCTCCACTTT	CASRSHSYNSPLHF
14	NA	TRBV7-2	NA	TRBJ1-3	TGTGCCAGCAGCCCCGGTTTTTTAGGAAACACCATATATTTT	CASSPGFLGNTIYF
12	NA	TRBV29-1	NA	TRBJ2-3	TGCAGCGCCCTTTCGTCGGCAGATACGCAGTATTTT	CSALSSADTQYF
13	NA	TRBV2	NA	TRBJ2-1	TGTGCCAGCAAACAGGGACCCTACAATGAGCAGTTCTTC	CASKQGPYNEQFF
14	TRBD2	TRBV6-5	NA	TRBJ2-2	TGTGCCAGCAGTTACGCGGGAGGGTCCGGGGAGCTGTTTTTT	CASSYAGGSGELFF
14	NA	TRBV9	NA	TRBJ1-2	TGTGCCAGCAGCGTAGTTGGTGGGCTGCCTGGCTACACCTTC	CASSVVGGLPGYTF
12	NA	TRBV10-2	NA	TRBJ2-7	TGCGCCAGCAGTCAGGCAAGCTACGAGCAGTACTTC	CASSQASYEQYF
16	TRBD2	TRBV6-6	NA	TRBJ2-1	TGTGCCAGCAGCTATCCCGGGGGGGGGCAATACAATGAGCAGTTCTTC	CASSYPGGGQYNEQFF
11	NA	TRBV20-1	NA	TRBJ1-1	TGCAGTGCTAGAAAGGCCGGGGAAGCTTTCTTT	CSARKAGEAFF
12	NA	TRBV29-1	NA	TRBJ1-1	TGCAGCGTTGCGGTTGAGGGGAGGGAAGCTTTCTTT	CSVAVEGREAFF
11	NA	TRBV20-1	NA	TRBJ1-3	TGCAGTGCGGAAGGGGGAAACACCATATATTTT	CSAEGGNTIYF
18	TRBD2	TRBV7-2	NA	TRBJ2-1	TGTGCCAGCAGCTCCCCCGAAAGACTAGCCGGCTCCTACAATGAGCAGTTCTTC	CASSSPERLAGSYNEQFF